One and the same sample provided the 26 T cell receptor beta chains below, sequenced in a study of Tregs in tolerant kidney transplant recipients. Clones were sequenced by immunoSEQ multiplex PCR, and TCRdb holds only the in-frame ones, with some missing. Of around 63,000 clones listed, 80% to 90% were seen once; the top ten hold around 2.3%. Sequences were derived from Tregs from blood, sampled before the transplant. These receptors were taken from a human donor who received a combined kidney and bone marrow transplant.

As DNA, the CDR3 is TGCGCCAGCAGCTTTAGTGGGATTATCTCCTACGAGCAGTACTTC. Its protein product is CASSFSGIISYEQYF. The chain links TRBV5-1 to TRBJ2-7; D is undetermined. V was clipped by 2 bases and J by 0 bases, with 12 bases between them. The CDR3 is 15 amino acids. From germline, CDR1 is SGHRS and CDR2 YFSETQ.

This rearrangement joins TRBV4-1 to TRBJ1-3; no clear D. Trimming removed 3 bases from V and 0 bases from J, with 12 bases in between. Germline values: CDR1 MGHRA, CDR2 YSYEKL. The CDR3 extends over 16 amino acids. CDR3 in DNA: TGCGCCAGCAGCCACCCAACTGTTTCCTCTGGAAACACCATATATTTT. Translation: CASSHPTVSSGNTIYF.

V gene TRBV19 combines with J gene TRBJ2-2; D is perhaps TRBD2 (5 bases). The CDR3 totals 16 residues. The V gene lost 1 base and the J gene lost 0 bases, with 9 bases spanning the gap. Germline loops: CDR1 LNHDA, CDR2 SQIVND (reference sequence). Here the CDR3 reads CASSIVWGANTGELFF. The CDR3 nucleotides read TGTGCCAGTAGTATAGTTTGGGGAGCGAACACCGGGGAGCTGTTTTTT.

The chain has TRBV6-1 and TRBJ2-7; the match to TRBD1 covers 7 bases. J lost 2 bases, V lost 6 bases, and 7 bases had no gene match. CDR3 length: 14 amino acids. Germline V gives CDR1 MNHNS, CDR2 SASEGT. Here the CDR3 reads CASRQWQGAYEQYF. CDR3 bases: TGTGCCAGCAGGCAATGGCAGGGGGCCTACGAGCAGTACTTC.

The chain combines TRBV7-6 with TRBJ2-1; D ambiguous. There are 15 residues in the CDR3. Germline V lookup: CDR1 SGHVS, CDR2 FNYEAQ. Trimming left V 5 bases short and J 5 bases short, with 16 bases between. The CDR3 DNA is TGTGCCAGCAGCCCCTTCAGCTTAAATAACAATGAGCAGTTCTTC. Translating gives CASSPFSLNNNEQFF.

V is TRBV19 and J is TRBJ2-2; D unresolved. The CDR3 has 15 amino acids. Germline V gene data show CDR1 as LNHDA and CDR2 as SQIVND (reference sequence). V was clipped by 3 bases and J by 6 bases, with 14 bases between them. CDR3 sequence: CASSMDPDAAGELFF. The CDR3 coding sequence is TGTGCCAGTAGTATGGACCCCGACGCGGCCGGGGAGCTGTTTTTT.

The chain combines TRBV19 with TRBJ2-3; a possible D gene is TRBD2 (6 bases). Germline V gene data show CDR1 as LNHDA and CDR2 as SQIVND (reference sequence). Trimming pared 4 bases from V and 0 bases from J, leaving 11 bases between. This CDR3 contains 15 residues. As DNA, the CDR3 is TGTGCCAGTAGTAAGCGTGCGGGAAGCACAGATACGCAGTATTTT. It specifies CASSKRAGSTDTQYF.

J is TRBJ2-5 and V is TRBV28; D is perhaps TRBD2 (5 bases). This CDR3 region has 14 residues. The V end lost 6 bases, the J end lost 5 bases, and 16 bases lay between the germline ends. Germline-derived CDR1 and CDR2 are MDHEN and SYDVKM. The CDR3 spells CASRLTGILETQYF. For the CDR3, the DNA is TGTGCCAGCAGACTAACCGGGATCCTCGAGACCCAGTACTTC.

This chain uses TRBV29-1 with TRBJ2-5; unclear D gene. The V gene lost 4 bases and the J gene lost 1 base, with 13 bases spanning the gap. This CDR3 has 14 residues. The V gene's germline CDR1 is SQVTM and CDR2 ANQGSEA. CDR3 DNA sequence: TGCAGCGTTGTTCAACCCCGGGCCCAAGAGACCCAGTACTTC. This gives the protein CSVVQPRAQETQYF.

This clone was seen more than once but under ten times. V is TRBV5-1 and J is TRBJ1-1; D is ambiguous. Germline V CDR1 and CDR2: SGHRS, YFSETQ. Trimming left V 4 bases short and J 1 base short, with 8 bases between. The CDR3 covers 13 residues. Written as DNA, the CDR3 is TGCGCCAGCAGCCCCGGGGAGAACACTGAAGCTTTCTTT. Its protein is CASSPGENTEAFF.

The V and J genes are TRBV30 and TRBJ2-1, with 10 bases fitting TRBD2. Germline CDR1 and CDR2: GTSNPN and SVGIG (reference sequence). The J segment lost 1 base and the V segment lost 4 bases, leaving 7 bases of the junction unmatched. The CDR3 is 16 amino acids. This CDR3 is CAWIPTSGQSYNEQFF. The DNA of the CDR3 is TGTGCCTGGATACCGACTAGCGGGCAGTCCTACAATGAGCAGTTCTTC.

The V call is TRBV4-3, the J call TRBJ2-7; 9 nucleotides line up with TRBD2. Germline trimming cut 4 bases from V and 4 bases from J; bases unmatched to any gene: 17. Germline V lookup: CDR1 LGHNA, CDR2 YSLEER. The CDR3 is made up of 18 amino acids. CDR3 nucleotides: TGCGCCAGCAGCCGAGCAGTGGGGGGGGCTAGCGGGGCATACGAGCAGTACTTC. Amino acids: CASSRAVGGASGAYEQYF.

This chain joins TRBV20-1 and TRBJ1-2; D unclear. The CDR3 runs to 11 residues. The V and J ends lost 1 base and 8 bases respectively, with 8 bases between them. CDR1 DFQATT and CDR2 SNEGSKA come from the germline V gene (reference sequence). The CDR3: CSARAAGGYTF. The CDR3 region has the DNA TGCAGTGCTAGAGCGGCGGGGGGCTACACCTTC.

The gene calls are TRBV10-3 and TRBJ1-2; TRBD1 matches at 8 bases. J lost 4 bases, V lost 0 bases, and 10 bases had no gene match. The germline V gene encodes CDR1 ENHRY and CDR2 SYGVKD. The CDR3 runs to 17 residues. The CDR3 region has the DNA TGTGCCATCAGTGAGTCGATGGTCGTGACAGGGGTCTATGGCTACACCTTC. This sequence encodes CAISESMVVTGVYGYTF.

This chain uses TRBV11-2 with TRBJ1-3; no reliable D call. The CDR3 totals 14 residues. Trimming took 5 bases from V and 4 from J, leaving 12 bases between them. Germline CDR1 is SGHAT and CDR2 is FQNNGV. This CDR3 reads CASSLRNNGNTIYF. In DNA, the CDR3 is TGTGCCAGCAGCCTCAGGAACAACGGAAACACCATATATTTT.

The gene calls are TRBV5-4 and TRBJ1-1; 10 nucleotides match TRBD1. The CDR3 extends over 14 amino acids. The germline CDR1 and CDR2 sequences are SGHNT and YYREEE (reference sequence). J lost 6 bases, V lost 4 bases, and 6 bases had no gene match. DNA of the CDR3: TGTGCCAGCAGCGGACAGGGGGATCGCTCTGAAGCTTTCTTT. The encoded protein is CASSGQGDRSEAFF.

The rearrangement joins TRBV7-2 to TRBJ2-1; no clear D. Germline loops: CDR1 SGHTA, CDR2 FQGNSA. The CDR3 has 12 amino acids. With 3 bases removed from V and 10 bases from J, the gap between germline ends came to 10 bases. CDR3 nucleotides: TGTGCCAGCAGCTTCAACAGCCAGGAGCAGTTCTTC. Translation: CASSFNSQEQFF.

This clone was counted only a few times. The rearrangement links TRBV29-1 to TRBJ2-3; 7 bases are a match to TRBD2. CDR1 is SQVTM and CDR2 is ANQGSEA in the germline V gene. J lost 1 base, V lost 7 bases, and 8 bases had no gene match. This CDR3 has 14 amino acids. CDR3 in DNA: TGCAGCGCCGCGCCGGGGGGTCGCACAGATACGCAGTATTTT. Its protein product is CSAAPGGRTDTQYF.

The chain employs TRBV5-1 and TRBJ1-1, with no clear D. Germline V gives CDR1 SGHRS, CDR2 YFSETQ. The CDR3 covers 17 residues. Deletions cut 0 bases from V and 0 bases from J, with 15 bases between. As DNA, the CDR3 is TGCGCCAGCAGCTTGGGGGGTAGGTGGCAGATGAACACTGAAGCTTTCTTT. This gives the protein CASSLGGRWQMNTEAFF.

This clone was detected only once. This sequence joins TRBV29-1 and TRBJ1-1; 7 bases match TRBD1. The CDR3 runs 11 residues. Germline V gene sequence: CDR1 SQVTM, CDR2 ANQGSEA. The V segment lost 8 bases and the J segment 4 bases; nucleotides outside the gene matches: 4. The CDR3 coding sequence is TGCAGCACCCGACAGGGCACTGAAGCTTTCTTT. Translation: CSTRQGTEAFF. Full variable domain (outside the CDR3, taken from reference TRBV29-1 and TRBJ1-1): SAVISQKPSRDICQRGTSLTIQCQVDSQVTMMFWYRQQPGQSLTLIATANQGSEATYESGFVIDKFPISRPNLTFSTLTVSNMSPEDSSIYLCSTRQGTEAFFGQGTRLTVV.

For the CDR3, the DNA is TGTGCCAGTAGTCTAGGGACTAGCGGGAGGAATGAGCAGTTCTTC. Translation: CASSLGTSGRNEQFF. The rearrangement joins TRBV19 to TRBJ2-1, with 15 bases fitting TRBD2. J lost 7 bases, V lost 5 bases, and 3 bases had no gene match. Germline V gives CDR1 LNHDA, CDR2 SQIVND (reference sequence). The CDR3 is 15 amino acids.

This clone has a handful of counts. The V call is TRBV5-1, the J call TRBJ1-1; 8 bases are a match to TRBD1. Trimming removed 4 bases from V and 4 bases from J; junction bases left unmatched: 6. The CDR3 totals 14 residues. Germline values: CDR1 SGHRS, CDR2 YFSETQ. CDR3 DNA sequence: TGCGCCAGCAGCGGGGAACAGGGGGGCACTGAAGCTTTCTTT. It is translated as CASSGEQGGTEAFF.

This sequence joins TRBV23-1 and TRBJ2-5, with 8 nucleotides matching TRBD1. TRBV23-1 is an ORF, and what it does is uncertain. V was clipped by 0 bases and J by 2 bases; unmatched bases: 20. CDR3 length: 21 amino acids. DNA of the CDR3: TGCGCCAGCAGTCAATCAGGGGAGTTATGGGGTGGGACAGGCTATCAAGAGACCCAGTACTTC. As protein: CASSQSGELWGGTGYQETQYF.

The chain links TRBV28 to TRBJ2-5, with D perhaps matching TRBD2 (6 bases). Trimming removed 2 bases at V and 10 bases at J, with 17 bases between. CDR1 MDHEN and CDR2 SYDVKM come from the germline V gene. CDR3 size: 14 residues. CDR3 coding DNA: TGTGCCAGCAGTTTACGGGGGTTCCCGGAGGTCCAGTACTTC. Translation gives CASSLRGFPEVQYF.

Points on this clone: One end of the junction is discordant with germline, which a read error may explain. The chain combines TRBV6-5 with TRBJ1-2; D call uncertain. This CDR3 has 12 residues. Germline values: CDR1 MNHEY, CDR2 SVGAGI. CDR3: CASSLGNYGYTF. The DNA for the CDR3 is TGTGCCAGCAGTTTAGGGAACTACGGCTACACCTTC.

The chain uses TRBV27 and TRBJ2-4; 7 bases align to TRBD1. After removal of 8 bases from V and 1 base from J, the junction contained 8 bases not matched to a gene. Germline V gene lookup returns CDR1 MNHEY and CDR2 SMNVEV (reference sequence). CDR3 size: 15 residues. This CDR3 reads CASPGEGAAKNIQYF. CDR3 DNA sequence: TGTGCCAGCCCCGGCGAGGGGGCGGCCAAAAACATTCAGTACTTC.